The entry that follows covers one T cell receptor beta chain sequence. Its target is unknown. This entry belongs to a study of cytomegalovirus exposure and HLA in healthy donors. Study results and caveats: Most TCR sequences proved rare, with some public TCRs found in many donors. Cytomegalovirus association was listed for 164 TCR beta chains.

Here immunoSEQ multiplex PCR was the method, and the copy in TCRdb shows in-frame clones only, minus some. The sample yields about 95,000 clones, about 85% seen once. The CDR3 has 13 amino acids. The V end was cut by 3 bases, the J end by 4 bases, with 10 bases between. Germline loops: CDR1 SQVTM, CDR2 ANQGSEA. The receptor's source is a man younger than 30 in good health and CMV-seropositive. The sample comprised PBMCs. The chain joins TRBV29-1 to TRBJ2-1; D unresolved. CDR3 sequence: CSVDRRNYNEQFF. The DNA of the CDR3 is TGCAGCGTTGATCGGCGGAATTACAATGAGCAGTTCTTC.